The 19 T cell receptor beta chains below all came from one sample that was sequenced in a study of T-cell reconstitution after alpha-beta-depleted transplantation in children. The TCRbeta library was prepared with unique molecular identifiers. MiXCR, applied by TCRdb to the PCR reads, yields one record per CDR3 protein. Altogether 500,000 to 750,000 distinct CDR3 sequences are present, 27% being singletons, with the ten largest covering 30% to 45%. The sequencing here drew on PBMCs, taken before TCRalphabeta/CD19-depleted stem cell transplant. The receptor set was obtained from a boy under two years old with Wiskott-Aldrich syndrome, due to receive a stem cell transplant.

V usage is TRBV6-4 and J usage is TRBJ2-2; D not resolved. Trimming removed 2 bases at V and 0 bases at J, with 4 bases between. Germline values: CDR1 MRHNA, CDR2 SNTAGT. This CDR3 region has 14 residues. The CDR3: CASSDTSNTGELFF. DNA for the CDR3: TGTGCCAGCAGTGACACATCGAACACCGGGGAGCTGTTTTTT.

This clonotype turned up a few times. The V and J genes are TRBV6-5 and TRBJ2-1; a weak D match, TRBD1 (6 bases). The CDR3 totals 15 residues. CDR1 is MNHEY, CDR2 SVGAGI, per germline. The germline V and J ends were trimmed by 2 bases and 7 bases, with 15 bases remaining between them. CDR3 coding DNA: TGTGCCAGCAGTTACAATCCCAACAGGGATAATGAGCAGTTCTTC. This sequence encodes CASSYNPNRDNEQFF.

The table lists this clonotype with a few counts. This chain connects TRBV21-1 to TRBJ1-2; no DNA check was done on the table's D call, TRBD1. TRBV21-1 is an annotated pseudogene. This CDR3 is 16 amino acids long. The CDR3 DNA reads TGTGCCAGCAGCAAAGTTCGGAGGGGGCAGTATTATGGCTACACCTTC. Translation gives CASSKVRRGQYYGYTF.

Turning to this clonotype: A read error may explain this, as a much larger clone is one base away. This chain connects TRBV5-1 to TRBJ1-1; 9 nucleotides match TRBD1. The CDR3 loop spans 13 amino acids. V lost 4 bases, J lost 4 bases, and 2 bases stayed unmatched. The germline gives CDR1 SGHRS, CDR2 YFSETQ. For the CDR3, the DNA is TGCGCCAGCAGCATGGGACAGGGCACTGAAGCTTTCTTT. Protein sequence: CASSMGQGTEAFF. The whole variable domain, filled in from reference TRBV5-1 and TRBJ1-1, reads KAGVTQTPRYLIKTRGQQVTLSCSPISGHRSVSWYQQTPGQGLQFLFEYFSETQRNKGNFPGRFSGRQFSNSRSEMNVSTLELGDSALYLCASSMGQGTEAFFGQGTRLTVV.

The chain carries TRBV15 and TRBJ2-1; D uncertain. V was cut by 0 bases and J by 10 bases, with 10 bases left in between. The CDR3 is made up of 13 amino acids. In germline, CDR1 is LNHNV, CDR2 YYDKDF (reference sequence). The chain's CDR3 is CATSREALREQFF. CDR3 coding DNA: TGTGCCACCAGCAGAGAGGCTCTGAGGGAGCAGTTCTTC.

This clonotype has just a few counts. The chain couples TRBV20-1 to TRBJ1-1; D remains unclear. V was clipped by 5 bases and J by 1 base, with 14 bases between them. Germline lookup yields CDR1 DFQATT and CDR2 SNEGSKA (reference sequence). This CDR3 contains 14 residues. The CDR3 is CSAATYRWNTEAFF. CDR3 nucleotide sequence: TGCAGTGCTGCCACCTATAGGTGGAACACTGAAGCTTTCTTT.

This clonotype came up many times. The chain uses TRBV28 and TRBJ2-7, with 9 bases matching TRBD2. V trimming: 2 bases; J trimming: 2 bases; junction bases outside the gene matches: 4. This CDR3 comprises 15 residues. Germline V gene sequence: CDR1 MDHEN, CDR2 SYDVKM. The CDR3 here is CASSLATSGTYEQYF. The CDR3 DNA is TGTGCCAGCAGTTTAGCGACTAGCGGAACCTACGAGCAGTACTTC.

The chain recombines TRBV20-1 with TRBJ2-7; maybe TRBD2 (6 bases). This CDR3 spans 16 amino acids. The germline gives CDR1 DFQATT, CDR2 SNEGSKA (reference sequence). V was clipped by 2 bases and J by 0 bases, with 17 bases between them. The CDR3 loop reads CSARRPSAVSSYEQYF. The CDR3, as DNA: TGCAGTGCTAGACGCCCTAGCGCTGTAAGCTCCTACGAGCAGTACTTC.

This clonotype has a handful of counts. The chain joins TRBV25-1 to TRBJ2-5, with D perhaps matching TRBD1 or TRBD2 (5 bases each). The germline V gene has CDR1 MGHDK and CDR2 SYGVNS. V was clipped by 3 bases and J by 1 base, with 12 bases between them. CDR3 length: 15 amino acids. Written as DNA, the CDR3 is TGTGCCAGCAGTGACACTTCCGGGGCCCAAGAGACCCAGTACTTC. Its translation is CASSDTSGAQETQYF.

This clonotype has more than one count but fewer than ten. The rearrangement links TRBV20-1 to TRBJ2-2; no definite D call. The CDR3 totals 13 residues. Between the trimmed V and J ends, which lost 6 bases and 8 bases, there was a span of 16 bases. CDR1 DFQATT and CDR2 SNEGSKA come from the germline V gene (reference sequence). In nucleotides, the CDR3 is TGCAGTGCCCATTCATCCGGTGCGGGGGAGCTGTTTTTT. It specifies CSAHSSGAGELFF.

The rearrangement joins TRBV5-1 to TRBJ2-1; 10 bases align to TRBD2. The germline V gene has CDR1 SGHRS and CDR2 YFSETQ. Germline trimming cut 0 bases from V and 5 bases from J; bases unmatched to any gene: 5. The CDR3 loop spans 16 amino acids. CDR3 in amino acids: CASSLGLAGADNEQFF. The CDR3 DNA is TGCGCCAGCAGCTTGGGGCTAGCGGGAGCCGACAATGAGCAGTTCTTC.

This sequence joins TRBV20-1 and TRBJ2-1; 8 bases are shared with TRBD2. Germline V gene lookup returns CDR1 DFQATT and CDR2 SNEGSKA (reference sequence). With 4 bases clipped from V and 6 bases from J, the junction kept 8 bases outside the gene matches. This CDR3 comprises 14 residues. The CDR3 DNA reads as TGCAGTGCTACGTGGAGCGGGAGCCCCAATGAGCAGTTCTTC. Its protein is CSATWSGSPNEQFF.

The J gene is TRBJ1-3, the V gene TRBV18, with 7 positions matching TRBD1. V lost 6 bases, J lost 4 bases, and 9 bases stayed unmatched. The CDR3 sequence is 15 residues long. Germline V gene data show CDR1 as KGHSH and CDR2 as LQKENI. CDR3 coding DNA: TGTGCCAGCTCGCCTCGTGAGACAGGGGGAAACACCATATATTTT. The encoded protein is CASSPRETGGNTIYF.

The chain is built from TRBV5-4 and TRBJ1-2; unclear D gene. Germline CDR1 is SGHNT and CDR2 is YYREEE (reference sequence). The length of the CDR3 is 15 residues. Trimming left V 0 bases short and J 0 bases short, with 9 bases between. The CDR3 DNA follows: TGTGCCAGCAGCTTGGATGGGTTTCCTAACTATGGCTACACCTTC. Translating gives CASSLDGFPNYGYTF.

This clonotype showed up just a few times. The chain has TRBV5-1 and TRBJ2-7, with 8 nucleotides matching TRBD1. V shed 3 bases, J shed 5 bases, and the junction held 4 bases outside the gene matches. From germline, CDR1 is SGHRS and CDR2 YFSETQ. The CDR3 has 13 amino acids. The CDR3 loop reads CASSSTGDHEQYF. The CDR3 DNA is TGCGCCAGCAGCTCGACAGGGGACCACGAGCAGTACTTC. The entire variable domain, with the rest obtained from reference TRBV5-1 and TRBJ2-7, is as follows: KAGVTQTPRYLIKTRGQQVTLSCSPISGHRSVSWYQQTPGQGLQFLFEYFSETQRNKGNFPGRFSGRQFSNSRSEMNVSTLELGDSALYLCASSSTGDHEQYFGPGTRLTVT.

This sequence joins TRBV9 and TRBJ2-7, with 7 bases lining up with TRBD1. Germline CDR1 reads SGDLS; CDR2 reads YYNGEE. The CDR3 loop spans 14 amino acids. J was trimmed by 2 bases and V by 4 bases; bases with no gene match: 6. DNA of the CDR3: TGTGCCAGCAGCCCAGGGGACAGACCCTACGAGCAGTACTTC. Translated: CASSPGDRPYEQYF.

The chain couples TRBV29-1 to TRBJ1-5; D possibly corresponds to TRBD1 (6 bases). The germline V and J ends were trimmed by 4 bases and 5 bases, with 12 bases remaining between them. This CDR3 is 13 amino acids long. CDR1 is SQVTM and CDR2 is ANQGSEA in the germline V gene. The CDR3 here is CSVAGAGDQPQHF. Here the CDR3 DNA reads TGCAGCGTTGCGGGGGCTGGGGATCAGCCCCAGCATTTT.

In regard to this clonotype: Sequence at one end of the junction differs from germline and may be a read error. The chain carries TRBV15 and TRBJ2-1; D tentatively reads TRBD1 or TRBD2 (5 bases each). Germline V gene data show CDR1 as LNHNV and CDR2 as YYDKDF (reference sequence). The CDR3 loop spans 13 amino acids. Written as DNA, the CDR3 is TGTGCCACTCACATTGCCGGGACGACTCGGAAAATCTTC. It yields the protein CATHIAGTTRKIF. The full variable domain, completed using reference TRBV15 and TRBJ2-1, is DAMVIQNPRYQVTQFGKPVTLSCSQTLNHNVMYWYQQKSSQAPKLLFHYYDKDFNNEADTPDNFQSRRPNTSFCFLDIRSPGLGDTAMYLCATHIAGTTRKIFGPGTRLTVL.

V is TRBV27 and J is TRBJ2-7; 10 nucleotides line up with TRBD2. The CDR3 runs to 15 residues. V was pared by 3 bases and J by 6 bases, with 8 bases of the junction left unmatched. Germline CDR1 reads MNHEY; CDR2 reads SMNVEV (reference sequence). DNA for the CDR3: TGTGCCAGCAGTTTTGCTAGCGGGGGCCTCGGCGAGCAGTACTTC. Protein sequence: CASSFASGGLGEQYF.